This TCR beta chain was identified during a study of shared clonotypes between healthy human individuals. Study-level points and caveats: Only a few donors were included, so the genetic and exposure-history diversity represented was limited. Non-shared clonotypes were found to have lower generation probabilities than the clonotypes that were shared by all four of the sorted-subset donors.

Regarding this clone: The antigen remains undetermined.

Trimming took 6 bases from V and 7 from J, leaving 19 bases between them. The CDR3 length is 14 residues. CDR1 and CDR2 from the germline V gene are SGHVS and FNYEAQ. Using immunoSEQ multiplex PCR, the repertoire was profiled, and TCRdb retains in-frame clones only, with some absent. The sample lists about 990,000 clones, approximately 80% occurring once. Every donor was a Caucasian adult from Nashville, Tennessee. This rearrangement joins TRBV7-6 to TRBJ2-7; D may be TRBD1 (8 bases). Sequenced sample: memory CD4+ T cells from PBMCs. Regarding subset: CD45RA-negative fraction. The receptor comes from a man aged 18 to 30 in good health. Some clones in this sample may be carry-over from other donors' samples. The CDR3 spells CASSMLDREGEQYF. In nucleotides, the CDR3 is TGTGCCAGCAGTATGCTGGACAGGGAGGGGGAGCAGTACTTC. Full variable domain (outside the CDR3, taken from reference TRBV7-6 and TRBJ2-7): GAGVSQSPRYKVTKRGQDVALRCDPISGHVSLYWYRQALGQGPEFLTYFNYEAQQDKSGLPNDRFSAERPEGSISTLTIQRTEQRDSAMYRCASSMLDREGEQYFGPGTRLTVT.